This TCR beta chain is drawn from a study of blood T cell repertoires in COVID-19. Overall study: Whether acute or convalescent, the COVID-19 samples came from the United States, Italy and Spain. PBMCs, B-cell-depleted T cells, or T cells provided the cDNA or gDNA that made up the material.

Under the authors' procedure: Reference gene primer amplification in the assay estimated nucleated cell counts. Produced via immunoSEQ multiplex PCR; TCRdb's table is partial and in-frame only. Clone size and V and J calls were adopted from that table, with D and trimming inferred from the DNA. The sample has fewer than 60,000 clones, approximately 89% seen once. V shed 3 bases and J 6 bases; nucleotides not matched to a gene: 13. The CDR3 length is 17 residues. The germline V gene has CDR1 SNHLY and CDR2 FYNNEI. This clonotype originated in a human donor with active COVID-19. The donor label of this sample is uncertain. The sequenced sample consisted of peripheral blood. V usage is TRBV2 and J usage is TRBJ2-3; TRBD2 agrees at 9 bases. CDR3 coding DNA: TGTGCCAGCAGTGATTTGCTCGCTAGCGGGATGGGGGATACGCAGTATTTT. This encodes CASSDLLASGMGDTQYF.